Described below is a single T cell receptor beta chain sequence and its context. These data come from a study of blood T cell repertoires in COVID-19. Study-level information: Acute and convalescent COVID-19 samples came from the United States, Italy and Spain. Sources were T cells, B-cell-depleted T cells, or PBMCs; the material itself was cDNA or gDNA.

The germline V and J ends were trimmed by 6 bases and 0 bases, with 5 bases remaining between them. Germline assignment: CDR1 ENHRY and CDR2 SYGVKD. The CDR3 is 12 amino acids. Using immunoSEQ multiplex PCR, the repertoire was profiled, and TCRdb retains in-frame clones only, with some absent. The sample contains approximately 60,000 clones, roughly 84% of which appear only once. The sample was peripheral blood. The chain carries TRBV10-3 and TRBJ1-1; D is ambiguous. The receptor's source is an elderly woman with active or convalescent COVID-19. CDR3 protein: CAIRGLNTEAFF. CDR3 DNA: TGTGCCATCAGGGGCCTGAACACTGAAGCTTTCTTT.